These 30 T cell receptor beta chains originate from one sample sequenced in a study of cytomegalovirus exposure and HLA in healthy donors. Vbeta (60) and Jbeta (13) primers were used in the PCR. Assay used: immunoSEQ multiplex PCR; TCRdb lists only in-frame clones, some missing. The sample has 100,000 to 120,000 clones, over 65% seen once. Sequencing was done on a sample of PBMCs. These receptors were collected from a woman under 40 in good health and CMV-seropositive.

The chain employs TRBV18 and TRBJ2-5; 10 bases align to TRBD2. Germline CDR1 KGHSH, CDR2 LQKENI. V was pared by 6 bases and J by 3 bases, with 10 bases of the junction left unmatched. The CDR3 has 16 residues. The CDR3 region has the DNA TGTGCCAGCTCTCGGTTAGCGGGAGGACGCGAAGAGACCCAGTACTTC. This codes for CASSRLAGGREETQYF.

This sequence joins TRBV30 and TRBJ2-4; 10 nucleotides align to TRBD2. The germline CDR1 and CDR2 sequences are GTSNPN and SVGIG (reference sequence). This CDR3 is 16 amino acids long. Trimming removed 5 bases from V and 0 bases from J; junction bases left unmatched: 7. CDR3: CAWGNLAGVAKNIQYF. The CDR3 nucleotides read TGTGCCTGGGGAAACCTAGCGGGAGTAGCCAAAAACATTCAGTACTTC.

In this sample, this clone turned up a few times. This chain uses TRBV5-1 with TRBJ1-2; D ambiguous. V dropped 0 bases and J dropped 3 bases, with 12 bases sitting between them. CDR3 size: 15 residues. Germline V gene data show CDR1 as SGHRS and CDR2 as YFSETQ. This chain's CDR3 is CASSLGLWSHYGYTF. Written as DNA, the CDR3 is TGCGCCAGCAGCTTGGGACTCTGGTCTCACTATGGCTACACCTTC.

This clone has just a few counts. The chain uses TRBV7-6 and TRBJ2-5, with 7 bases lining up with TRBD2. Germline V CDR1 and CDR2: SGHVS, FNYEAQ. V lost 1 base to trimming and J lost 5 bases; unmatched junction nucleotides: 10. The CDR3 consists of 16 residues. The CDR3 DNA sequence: TGTGCCAGCAGCTTAGAACTGAGCGGGACTCGGGAGACCCAGTACTTC. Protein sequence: CASSLELSGTRETQYF.

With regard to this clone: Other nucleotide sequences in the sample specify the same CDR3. CDR3 loop: CASSIQGNTEAFF. The CDR3, as DNA: TGTGCCAGCAGCATCCAGGGGAACACTGAAGCTTTCTTT. The chain combines TRBV7-9 with TRBJ1-1; TRBD1 is a possible D gene (5 bases). Trimming stripped 5 bases from V and 1 base from J, with 8 bases between. The germline CDR1 and CDR2 sequences are SEHNR and FQNEAQ (reference sequence). The CDR3 extends over 13 amino acids.

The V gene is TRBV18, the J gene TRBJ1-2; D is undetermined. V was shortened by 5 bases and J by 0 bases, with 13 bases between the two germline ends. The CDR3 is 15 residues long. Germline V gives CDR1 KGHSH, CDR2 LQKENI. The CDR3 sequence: CASSSDGAPNYGYTF. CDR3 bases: TGTGCCAGCTCAAGCGACGGAGCACCTAACTATGGCTACACCTTC.

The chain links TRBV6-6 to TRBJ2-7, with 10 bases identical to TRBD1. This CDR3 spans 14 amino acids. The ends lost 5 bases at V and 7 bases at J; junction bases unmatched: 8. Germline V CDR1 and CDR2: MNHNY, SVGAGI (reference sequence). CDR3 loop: CASSQTGGSREQYF. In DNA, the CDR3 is TGTGCCAGCAGTCAGACAGGGGGCTCCCGTGAGCAGTACTTC.

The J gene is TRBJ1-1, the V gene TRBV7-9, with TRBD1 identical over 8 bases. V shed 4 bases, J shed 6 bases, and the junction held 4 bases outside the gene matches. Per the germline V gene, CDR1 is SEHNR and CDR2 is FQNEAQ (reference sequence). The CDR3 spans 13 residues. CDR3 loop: CASSSQGGSEAFF. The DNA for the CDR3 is TGTGCCAGCAGCTCACAGGGGGGGTCTGAAGCTTTCTTT. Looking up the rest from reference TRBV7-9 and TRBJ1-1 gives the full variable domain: DTGVSQNPRHKITKRGQNVTFRCDPISEHNRLYWYRQTLGQGPEFLTYFQNEAQLEKSRLLSDRFSAERPKGSFSTLEIQRTEQGDSAMYLCASSSQGGSEAFFGQGTRLTVV.

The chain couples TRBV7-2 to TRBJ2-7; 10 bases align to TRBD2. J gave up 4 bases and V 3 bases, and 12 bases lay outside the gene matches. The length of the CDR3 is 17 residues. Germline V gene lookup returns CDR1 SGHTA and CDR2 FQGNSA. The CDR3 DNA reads TGTGCCAGCAGCTTCCCTTTTGGAGCGGGAGGGAGGTACGAGCAGTACTTC. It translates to CASSFPFGAGGRYEQYF.

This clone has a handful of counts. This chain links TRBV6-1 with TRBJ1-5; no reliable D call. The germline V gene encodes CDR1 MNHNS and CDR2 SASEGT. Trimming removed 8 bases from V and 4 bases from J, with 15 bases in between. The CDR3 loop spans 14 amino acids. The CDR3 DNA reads TGTGCCAGCCCCGAAGCGGGAATTAATCAGCCCCAGCATTTT. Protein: CASPEAGINQPQHF.

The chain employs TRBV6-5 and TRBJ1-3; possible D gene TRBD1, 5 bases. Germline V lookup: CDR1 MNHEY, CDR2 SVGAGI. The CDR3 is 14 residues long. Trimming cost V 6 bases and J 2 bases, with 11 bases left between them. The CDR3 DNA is TGTGCCAGCAGCACTGACAGTGCTGGAAACACCATATATTTT. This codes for CASSTDSAGNTIYF.

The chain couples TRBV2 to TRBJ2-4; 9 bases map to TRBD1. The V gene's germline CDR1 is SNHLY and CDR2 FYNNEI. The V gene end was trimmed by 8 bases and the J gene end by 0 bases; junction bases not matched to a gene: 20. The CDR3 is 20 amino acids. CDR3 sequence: CASAPSGQGGPLVAKNIQYF. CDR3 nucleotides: TGTGCCAGCGCCCCTTCGGGACAGGGAGGACCATTGGTAGCCAAAAACATTCAGTACTTC.

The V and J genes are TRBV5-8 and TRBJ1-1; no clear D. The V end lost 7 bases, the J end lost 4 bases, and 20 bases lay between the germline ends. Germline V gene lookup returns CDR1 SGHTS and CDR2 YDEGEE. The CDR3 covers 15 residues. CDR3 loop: CASLPGVIRGTEAFF. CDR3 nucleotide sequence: TGTGCCAGCTTACCAGGAGTAATTCGGGGCACTGAAGCTTTCTTT.

In nucleotides, the CDR3 is TGTGCCACCAGCAGAGAAGGACACCCAGCTAACTATGGCTACACCTTC. It translates to CATSREGHPANYGYTF. This sequence joins TRBV15 and TRBJ1-2; D might be TRBD1 (5 bases). The CDR3 length is 16 residues. The germline gives CDR1 LNHNV, CDR2 YYDKDF (reference sequence). The V gene lost 0 bases and the J gene lost 0 bases, with 11 bases spanning the gap.

The CDR3 protein is CATESKAGHPGGYTF. The CDR3 DNA is TGTGCCACCGAAAGTAAGGCAGGGCACCCTGGCGGCTACACCTTC. J is TRBJ1-2 and V is TRBV10-3, with D possibly TRBD1 on 5 matching bases. The CDR3 covers 15 residues. V gave up 10 bases and J gave up 8 bases, with 26 bases separating them. CDR1 and CDR2 from the germline V gene are ENHRY and SYGVKD.

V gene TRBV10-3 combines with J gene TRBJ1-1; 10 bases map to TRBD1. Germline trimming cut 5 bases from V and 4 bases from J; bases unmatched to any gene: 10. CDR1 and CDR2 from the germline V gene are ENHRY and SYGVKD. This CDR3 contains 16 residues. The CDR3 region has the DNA TGTGCCATCAGTACCGGGACAGGGGATATGTCCACTGAAGCTTTCTTT. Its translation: CAISTGTGDMSTEAFF.

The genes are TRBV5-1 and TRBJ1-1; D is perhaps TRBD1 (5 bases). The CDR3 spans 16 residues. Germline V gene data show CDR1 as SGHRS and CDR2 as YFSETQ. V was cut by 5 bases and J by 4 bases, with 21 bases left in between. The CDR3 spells CASSMMAGPMATEAFF. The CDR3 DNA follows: TGCGCCAGCAGTATGATGGCAGGGCCCATGGCCACTGAAGCTTTCTTT.

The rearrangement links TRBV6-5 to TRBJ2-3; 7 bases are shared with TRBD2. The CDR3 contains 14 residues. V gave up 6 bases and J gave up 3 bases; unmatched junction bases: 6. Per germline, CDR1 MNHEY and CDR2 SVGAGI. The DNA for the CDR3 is TGTGCCAGCAGCCTACGGGGGGTGACAGATACGCAGTATTTT. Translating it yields CASSLRGVTDTQYF.

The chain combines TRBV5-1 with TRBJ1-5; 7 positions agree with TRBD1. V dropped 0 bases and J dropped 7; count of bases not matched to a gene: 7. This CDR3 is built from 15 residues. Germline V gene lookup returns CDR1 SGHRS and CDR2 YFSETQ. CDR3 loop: CASSLAGQGDQPQHF. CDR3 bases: TGCGCCAGCAGCTTGGCCGGCCAGGGGGACCAGCCCCAGCATTTT.

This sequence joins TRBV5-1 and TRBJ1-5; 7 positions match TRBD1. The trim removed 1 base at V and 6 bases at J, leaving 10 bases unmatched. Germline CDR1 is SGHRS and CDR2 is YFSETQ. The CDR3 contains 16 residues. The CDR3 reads CASSLWAGTAPQPQHF. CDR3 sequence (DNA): TGCGCCAGCAGCTTGTGGGCCGGGACAGCCCCTCAGCCCCAGCATTTT.

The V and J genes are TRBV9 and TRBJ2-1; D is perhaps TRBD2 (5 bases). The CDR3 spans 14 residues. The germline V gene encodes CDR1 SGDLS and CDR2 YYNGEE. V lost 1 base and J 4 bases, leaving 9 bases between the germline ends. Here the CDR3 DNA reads TGTGCCAGCAGCGTAACTGGGAGTTACAATGAGCAGTTCTTC. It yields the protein CASSVTGSYNEQFF.

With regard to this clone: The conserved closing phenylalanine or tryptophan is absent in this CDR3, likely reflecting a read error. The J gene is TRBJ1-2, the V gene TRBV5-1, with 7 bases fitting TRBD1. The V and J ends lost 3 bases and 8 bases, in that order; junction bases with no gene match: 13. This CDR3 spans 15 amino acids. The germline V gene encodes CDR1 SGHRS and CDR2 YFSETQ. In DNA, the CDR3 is TGCGCCAGCAGCTCCGAAACGTTGACAGGGCTCGGCTACACCCTC. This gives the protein CASSSETLTGLGYTL.

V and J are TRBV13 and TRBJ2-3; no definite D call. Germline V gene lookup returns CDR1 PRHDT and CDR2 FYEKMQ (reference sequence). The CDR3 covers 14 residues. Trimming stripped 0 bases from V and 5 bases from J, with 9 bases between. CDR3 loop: CASSLGGFGDTQYF. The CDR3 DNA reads TGTGCCAGCAGCTTAGGCGGGTTCGGAGATACGCAGTATTTT.

The CDR3 spells CASSPSENRMNTEAFF. CDR3 coding DNA: TGTGCCAGCTCACCGAGCGAGAATAGGATGAACACTGAAGCTTTCTTT. The chain uses TRBV18 and TRBJ1-1, with D unclear. V was shortened by 3 bases and J by 0 bases, with 14 bases between the two germline ends. CDR1 KGHSH and CDR2 LQKENI come from the germline V gene. The CDR3 covers 16 residues.

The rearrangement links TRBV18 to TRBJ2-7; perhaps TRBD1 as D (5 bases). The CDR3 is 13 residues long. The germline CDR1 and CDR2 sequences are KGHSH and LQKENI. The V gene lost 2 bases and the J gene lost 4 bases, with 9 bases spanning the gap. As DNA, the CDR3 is TGTGCCAGCTCACCAAGCAGGGTTTACGAGCAGTACTTC. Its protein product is CASSPSRVYEQYF.

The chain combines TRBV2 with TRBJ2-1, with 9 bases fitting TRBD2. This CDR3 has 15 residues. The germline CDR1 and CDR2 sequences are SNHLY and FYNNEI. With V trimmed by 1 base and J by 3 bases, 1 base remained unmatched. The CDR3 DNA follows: TGTGCCAGCAGTGAAGTTAGCGGGAGCTACAATGAGCAGTTCTTC. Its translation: CASSEVSGSYNEQFF. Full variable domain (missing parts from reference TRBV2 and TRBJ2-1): EPEVTQTPSHQVTQMGQEVILRCVPISNHLYFYWYRQILGQKVEFLVSFYNNEISEKSEIFDDQFSVERPDGSNFTLKIRSTKLEDSAMYFCASSEVSGSYNEQFFGPGTRLTVL.

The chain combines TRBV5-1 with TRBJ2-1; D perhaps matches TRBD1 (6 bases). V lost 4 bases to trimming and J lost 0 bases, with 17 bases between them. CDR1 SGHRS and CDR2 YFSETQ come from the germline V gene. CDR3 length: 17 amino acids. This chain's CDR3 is CASSGPRDTYSYNEQFF. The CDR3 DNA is TGCGCCAGCAGCGGCCCCCGGGACACCTACTCCTACAATGAGCAGTTCTTC.

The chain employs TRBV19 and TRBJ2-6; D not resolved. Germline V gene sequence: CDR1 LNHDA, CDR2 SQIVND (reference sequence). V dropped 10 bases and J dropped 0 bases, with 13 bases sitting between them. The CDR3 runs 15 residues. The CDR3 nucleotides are TGTGCCACGGCGAGGCTAAGCTCTGGGGCCAACGTCCTGACTTTC. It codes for CATARLSSGANVLTF.

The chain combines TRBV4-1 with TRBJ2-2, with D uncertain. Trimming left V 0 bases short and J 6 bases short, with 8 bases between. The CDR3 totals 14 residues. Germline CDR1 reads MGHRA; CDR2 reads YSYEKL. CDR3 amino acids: CASSQDVTSGELFF. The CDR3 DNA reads TGCGCCAGCAGCCAAGATGTAACATCCGGGGAGCTGTTTTTT.

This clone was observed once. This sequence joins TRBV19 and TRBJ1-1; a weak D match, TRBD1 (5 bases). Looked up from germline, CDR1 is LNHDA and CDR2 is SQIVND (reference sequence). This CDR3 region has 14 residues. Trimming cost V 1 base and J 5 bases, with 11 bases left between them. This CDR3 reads CASSIGPGKTEAFF. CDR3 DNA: TGTGCCAGTAGTATAGGTCCAGGGAAGACTGAAGCTTTCTTT.